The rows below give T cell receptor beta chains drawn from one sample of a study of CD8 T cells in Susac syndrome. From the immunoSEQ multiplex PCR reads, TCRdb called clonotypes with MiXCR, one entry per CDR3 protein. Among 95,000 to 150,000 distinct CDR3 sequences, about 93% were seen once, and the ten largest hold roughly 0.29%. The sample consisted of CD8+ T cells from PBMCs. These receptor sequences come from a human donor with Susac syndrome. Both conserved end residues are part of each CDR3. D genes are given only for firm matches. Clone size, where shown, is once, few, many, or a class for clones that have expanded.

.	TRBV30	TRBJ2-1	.	TGTGCCTGGAGTGTGCAGGGTGGCTCCTACAATGAGCAGTTCTTC	CAWSVQGGSYNEQFF
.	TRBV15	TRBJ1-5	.	TGTGCCACCAGCAGAGAGGGCCGCAAGGGCAATCAGCCCCAGCATTTT	CATSREGRKGNQPQHF
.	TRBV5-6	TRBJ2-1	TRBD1	TGTGCCAGCAGCTTGGGGGGACAGGGGGGCAATGAGCAGTTCTTC	CASSLGGQGGNEQFF
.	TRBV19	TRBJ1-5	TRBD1	TGTGCCAGTAGCGCGGACAGGGGTAGCAATCAGCCCCAGCATTTT	CASSADRGSNQPQHF
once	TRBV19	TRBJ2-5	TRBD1	TGTGCCAGTAGTATAGTACAGGGGGCGCCTCTCGAGACCCAGTACTTC	CASSIVQGAPLETQYF
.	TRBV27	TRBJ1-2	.	TGTGCCAGCAGTTTAGATGGGGGGGACATCGTTGGCTACACCTTC	CASSLDGGDIVGYTF
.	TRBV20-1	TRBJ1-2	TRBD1	TGCAGTGCTAAGTCCCGGGACAGGGAATTTAACTATGGCTACACCTTC	CSAKSRDREFNYGYTF
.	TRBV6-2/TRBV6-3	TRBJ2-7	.	TGTGCCAGCAATGGGATTACCTACGAGCAGTACTTC	CASNGITYEQYF
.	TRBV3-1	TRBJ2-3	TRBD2	TGTGCCAGCAGCCAAGTCCGAGCGGGGCGGGGAGATACGCAGTATTTT	CASSQVRAGRGDTQYF
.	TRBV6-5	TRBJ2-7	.	TGTGCCAGCGGGAGCTGGGACGAGCAGTACTTC	CASGSWDEQYF
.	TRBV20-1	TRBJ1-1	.	TGCAGTGCTAGCCAGGGGAACACTGAAGCTTTCTTT	CSASQGNTEAFF
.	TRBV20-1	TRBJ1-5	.	TGCAGTGTCGGGATGGGGGCTCAGCCCCAGCATTTT	CSVGMGAQPQHF
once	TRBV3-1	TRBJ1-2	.	TGTGCCAGCAGCCAAGAGGCCACCGACAGCTATGGCTACACCTTC	CASSQEATDSYGYTF
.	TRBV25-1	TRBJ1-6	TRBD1	TGTGCCAGCAGTGGTACCGGACAGGTGGACTACGGCGGTGGTAATTCACCCCTCCACTTT	CASSGTGQVDYGGGNSPLHF
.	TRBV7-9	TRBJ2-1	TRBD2	TGTGCCAGCAGCAAGACTAGCCTTGGACTTTCCTTC	CASSKTSLGLSF
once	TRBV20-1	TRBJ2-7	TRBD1	TGCAGTGCCGGGACAGGGCGCACCTCCGAGCAGTACTTC	CSAGTGRTSEQYF
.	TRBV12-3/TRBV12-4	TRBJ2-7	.	TGTGCCAGCAGTTTTTCACCTTTACACTACGAGCAGTACTTC	CASSFSPLHYEQYF
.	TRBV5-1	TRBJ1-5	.	TGCGCCAGCAGCTTGATCCAGGGTGGTCAGCCCCAGCATTTT	CASSLIQGGQPQHF
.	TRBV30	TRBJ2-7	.	TGTGCCTGGAGTGAGAACGGATCCTACGAGCAGTACTTC	CAWSENGSYEQYF
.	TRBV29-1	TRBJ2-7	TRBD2	TGCAGCGTTTCTGGGGGGGGCTCCTACGAGCAGTACTTC	CSVSGGGSYEQYF
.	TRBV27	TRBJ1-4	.	TGTGCCAGCAGCCCCGGGGGGGGAACTAATGAAAAACTGTTTTTT	CASSPGGGTNEKLFF
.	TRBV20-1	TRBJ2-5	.	TGCAGTGCTAGAGGCTTCTCGGGCTTCCGGGAGACCCAGTACTTC	CSARGFSGFRETQYF
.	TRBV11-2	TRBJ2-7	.	TGTGCCAGCAGCCAAGTGGGTGAGGAGCAGTACTTC	CASSQVGEEQYF
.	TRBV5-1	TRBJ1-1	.	TGCGCCAGCAGCTTCCACCTCGACCAGAACACTGAAGCTTTCTTT	CASSFHLDQNTEAFF
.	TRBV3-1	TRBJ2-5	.	TGTGCCAGCAGCCACCAATGGAGCTCGACAGCCATCTCGGAGACCCAGTACTTC	CASSHQWSSTAISETQYF
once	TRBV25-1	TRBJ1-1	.	TGTGCCAGCAGTGAATGGCCTGGGAACACTGAAGCTTTCTTT	CASSEWPGNTEAFF
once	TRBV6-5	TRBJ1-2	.	TGTGCCAGCAGTTACGGTCAGATGTATGGCTACACCTTC	CASSYGQMYGYTF
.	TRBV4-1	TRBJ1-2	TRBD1	TGCGCCAGCAGCCACTGGACAGGGACGGGCTATGGCTACACCTTC	CASSHWTGTGYGYTF
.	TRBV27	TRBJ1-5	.	TGTGCCAGCAGTTTATCCCCCGCGGCGGCTCAGCCCCAGCATTTT	CASSLSPAAAQPQHF
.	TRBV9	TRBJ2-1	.	TGTGCCAGCAGTCAAGGGGGCGGGGGCATCTACAATGAGCAGTTCTTC	CASSQGGGGIYNEQFF
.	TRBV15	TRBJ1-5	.	TGTGCCACCAGCCGGCCTGGGGAGAATCAGCCCCAGCATTTT	CATSRPGENQPQHF
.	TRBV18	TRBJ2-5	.	TGTGCCAGCTCAGAAGGGGACGAGACCCAGTACTTC	CASSEGDETQYF
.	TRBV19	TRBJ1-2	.	TGTGCCAGTAGTACCCGGGACGAGGAATATGGCTACACCTTC	CASSTRDEEYGYTF
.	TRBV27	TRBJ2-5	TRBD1	TGTGCCAGCAGCAAGACAGGGGGCGAGACCCAGTACTTC	CASSKTGGETQYF